The 8 T cell receptor beta chains below come from one sample, sequenced in a study of regulatory T cells in long-lasting Graves disease. Indicated time point: newly diagnosed GD, antithyroid drugs for less than 3 months. Isolated PBMC RNA provided the starting material for the TCR library. Building the TCR beta libraries relied on iRepertoire HTBI primers, and CDR3 regions underwent Arm-PCR. MiXCR, run by TCRdb on the multiplex PCR reads, gives a single entry per CDR3 protein. Of approximately 350,000 distinct CDR3 sequences listed, approximately 10% are singletons. This sample was shared with a second study, whose subject was T cells in Graves' hyperthyroidism and ophthalmopathy.

The sequencing here drew on peripheral blood mononuclear cells (PBMCs), taken at new diagnosis, from a patient treated with antithyroid drugs. These receptors were collected from a woman in her late teens or twenties with Graves disease.

This clonotype was detected many times. The rearrangement uses TRBV24-1 and TRBJ2-3; the match to TRBD2 covers 11 bases. The CDR3 contains 16 residues. J lost 7 bases, V lost 2 bases, and 7 bases had no gene match. Germline CDR1 is KGHDR and CDR2 is SFDVKD. The chain's CDR3 is CATSDSVAGGPNTQYF. The CDR3 DNA reads TGTGCCACCAGTGATTCAGTAGCGGGGGGGCCGAATACGCAGTATTTT.

In this sample, this clonotype turned up many times. J is TRBJ2-5 and V is TRBV6-2 or TRBV6-3; D may be TRBD2 (6 bases). Per the germline V gene, CDR1 is MNHEY and CDR2 is SVGEGT. V shed 1 base and J shed 4 bases, with 19 bases lying between them. CDR3 size: 17 residues. The DNA for the CDR3 is TGTGCCAGCAGTTACTACGGAGGGACCGGGACTCGAGAGACCCAGTACTTC. This translates into CASSYYGGTGTRETQYF.

This clonotype has just a few counts. With a much larger clone just one base away, this may be a read error. The chain links TRBV10-1 to TRBJ2-3; the D gene is possibly TRBD2 (5 bases). The CDR3 loop spans 13 amino acids. Germline V gene lookup returns CDR1 WNHNN and CDR2 SYGVQD (reference sequence). V was trimmed by 6 bases and J by 5 bases, leaving 12 bases between them. The CDR3 region is CASRDRGEDTQYF. In DNA, the CDR3 is TGCGCCAGCAGAGACCGGGGAGAAGATACGCAGTATTTT.

There are many counts of this clonotype. The V call is TRBV28, the J call TRBJ1-4; 8 nucleotides agree with TRBD1. Germline V gene data show CDR1 as MDHEN and CDR2 as SYDVKM. V was clipped by 4 bases and J by 8 bases; unmatched bases: 9. There are 15 residues in the CDR3. The CDR3 DNA sequence: TGTGCCAGCAGTTCCCGGACAGGGTGGAGGGAAAAACTGTTTTTT. Protein product: CASSSRTGWREKLFF.

Ten or more counts support this clonotype. V usage is TRBV19 and J usage is TRBJ1-5; no clear D gene. This CDR3 comprises 13 residues. Germline values: CDR1 LNHDA, CDR2 SQIVND (reference sequence). The V end was cut by 3 bases, the J end by 9 bases, with 12 bases between. The CDR3 region has the DNA TGTGCCAGTAGTATCGAAGGTTGGGGGCCCCAGCATTTT. Translated: CASSIEGWGPQHF.

The CDR3 is CASGQMHGTQYF. The CDR3 DNA sequence: TGTGCCAGTGGACAGATGCACGGTACGCAGTATTTT. The chain links TRBV6-2 or TRBV6-3 to TRBJ2-3; TRBD1 is a possible D gene (6 bases). The germline V gene encodes CDR1 MNHEY and CDR2 SVGEGT. Trimming shortened V by 9 bases and J by 8 bases, and 15 bases separated the two germline ends. The CDR3 runs 12 residues.

The chain recombines TRBV5-1 with TRBJ1-2; weak D call: TRBD1 (5 bases). The germline V gene encodes CDR1 SGHRS and CDR2 YFSETQ. The CDR3 loop spans 15 amino acids. V lost 6 bases, J lost 5 bases, and 20 bases lay in between. The CDR3 loop reads CASKRMGGDSYGYTF. Here the CDR3 DNA reads TGCGCCAGCAAGAGGATGGGGGGTGATAGTTATGGCTACACCTTC.

Regarding this clonotype: A much larger clone sits a single nucleotide away, making a read error possible. This rearrangement joins TRBV5-1 to TRBJ2-5, with D tentatively TRBD2 (6 bases). CDR1 and CDR2 (germline): SGHRS, YFSETQ. This CDR3 region has 15 residues. The CDR3, as DNA: TGCGCCGGCAGCCCCCCCGGGGGATTCCAAGAGACCCAGTACTTC. Protein: CAGSPPGGFQETQYF.